One sample yielded the 24 T cell receptor beta chains listed below, sequenced in a study of T cell clonality in common variable immunodeficiency. These receptors have no identified antigens. Study conclusions and caveats: In common variable immunodeficiency, TCR beta chains reportedly carried fewer deletions and N-nucleotide insertions.

Using immunoSEQ multiplex PCR, the repertoire was profiled, and TCRdb retains in-frame clones only, with some absent. Altogether just over 15,000 clones were found in the sample, and no singletons occur. Sequenced: peripheral blood mononuclear cells. These receptors were obtained from a human donor with common variable immunodeficiency.

By frequency in the sample, this clone is large (0.1 to 1%). The read gets to within 3 residues of the CDR3 end, and the germline J gene fills in the rest. The V call is TRBV12-5, the J call TRBJ1-2; D perhaps matches TRBD1 (5 bases). This CDR3 region has 15 residues. The V gene lost 2 bases and the J gene lost 5 bases, with 15 bases spanning the gap. Germline V gives CDR1 LGHNT, CDR2 FRNRAP. The CDR3 sequence: CASGLYPTGLYGYTF. Incomplete CDR3 DNA: TGTGCTAGTGGTTTGTACCCAACAGGCCTATATGGC.

A word on this clone: The sequence runs out 3 residues before the end of the CDR3; the remainder is reconstructed from the germline J gene. The rearrangement uses TRBV19 and TRBJ1-1; TRBD1 aligns across 12 bases. V gave up 3 bases and J gave up 6 bases; unmatched junction bases: 5. The length of the CDR3 is 15 residues. Per germline, CDR1 LNHDA and CDR2 SQIVND (reference sequence). Partial CDR3 DNA: TGTGCCAGTAGTATTCCGGGACAGGGGGCCGCTGAA. It translates to CASSIPGQGAAE. The CDR3, in full, reads CASSIPGQGAAEAFF.

Worth noting for this clone: A read error may produce the germline difference seen at one junction end. The DNA ends 3 residues before the CDR3 does, and the rest of the CDR3 is filled in from the germline J gene. The chain links TRBV18 to TRBJ1-2, with TRBD1 identical over 8 bases. Germline V gene data show CDR1 as KGHSH and CDR2 as LQKENI. The CDR3 is 12 residues long. The CDR3 spells CASLPGGGGYTF. CDR3 bases read: TGTGCCAGCTTACCAGGGGGCGGCGGC.

This clone was observed a handful of times. From the germline J gene comes the end of the CDR3, since the read stops 3 residues before it. The chain carries TRBV20-1 and TRBJ1-1; D is possibly TRBD1 (5 bases). CDR3 size: 14 residues. V lost 6 bases to trimming and J lost 2 bases, with 16 bases between them. The germline V gene has CDR1 DFQATT and CDR2 SNEGSKA (reference sequence). Incomplete CDR3 DNA: TGCAGTGCCACCCAGGGAGGCGGAAACACTGAA. Translating it yields CSATQGGGNTE. The full CDR3 protein reads CSATQGGGNTEAFF.

For this clone: The read halts 3 residues ahead of the CDR3 end, with the missing end drawn from the germline J gene. This rearrangement joins TRBV7-7 to TRBJ2-1, with D perhaps TRBD1 (6 bases). The CDR3 totals 16 residues. The ends were cut back, 4 bases at V and 0 bases at J, with 13 bases in the middle. Per the germline V gene, CDR1 is SSHAT and CDR2 is FNYEAQ (reference sequence). The CDR3 bases that were read are TGTGCCAGCAGCTCGAGAATGACAGGCTCCTACAATGAG. This encodes CASSSRMTGSYNE. The whole CDR3 sequence reads CASSSRMTGSYNEQFF.

This clone turned up a few times. Read coverage stops 3 residues before the CDR3 terminus; the germline J gene supplies the remainder. The chain links TRBV2 to TRBJ1-5; 7 positions agree with TRBD1. V lost 2 bases, J lost 6 bases, and 4 bases stayed unmatched. CDR1 and CDR2 (germline): SNHLY, FYNNEI. The CDR3 has 14 residues. CDR3 in amino acids: CASSENRGGQPQHF. CDR3 DNA, as far as it was read: TGTGCCAGCAGTGAAAACAGGGGAGGTCAGCCC.

This clone was observed a few times. The CDR3 extends 3 residues past the end of the read, so its final part is completed from the germline J gene. V gene TRBV7-8 combines with J gene TRBJ2-1; no clear D. The V and J ends lost 4 bases and 0 bases respectively, with 7 bases between them. Looked up from germline, CDR1 is SGHVS and CDR2 is FQNEAQ. This CDR3 has 14 amino acids. The CDR3 is CASSSPSSYNEQFF. CDR3 DNA, as far as it was read: TGTGCCAGCAGCTCTCCCAGCTCCTACAATGAG.

In this sample, this clone turned up many times. The read terminates 3 residues ahead of where the CDR3 ends, so the germline J gene completes it. V gene TRBV6-2 or TRBV6-3 combines with J gene TRBJ2-5; 8 nucleotides line up with TRBD2. The CDR3 is 15 residues long. The V and J ends lost 4 bases and 4 bases, in that order; junction bases with no gene match: 8. Germline loops: CDR1 MNHEY, CDR2 SVGEGT. The covered CDR3 bases are TGTGCCAGCAGTTTCCGAGGTAGCGGGGTAGAGACC. Protein sequence: CASSFRGSGVET. The whole CDR3 sequence reads CASSFRGSGVETQYF.

On this clone itself: The CDR3 goes on 3 residues after the read ends, and that part is filled in from the germline J gene. The chain joins TRBV18 to TRBJ2-2; weak D call: TRBD2 (6 bases). Trimming removed 3 bases from V and 0 bases from J, with 17 bases in between. Per the germline V gene, CDR1 is KGHSH and CDR2 is LQKENI. The length of the CDR3 is 18 residues. CDR3 bases read: TGTGCCAGCTCACCCCATGCCTTGGCGGGATCGAACACCGGGGAG. Protein: CASSPHALAGSNTGE. The entire CDR3 protein reads CASSPHALAGSNTGELFF.

This clone was detected only a few times. Coverage ceases 3 residues before the CDR3 finishes, and the germline J gene fills in the end. This chain joins TRBV14 and TRBJ2-7; 7 nucleotides align to TRBD2. Trimming at V came to 1 base and at J to 2 bases, leaving 5 bases not matched to a gene. Germline V gives CDR1 SGHDN, CDR2 FVKESK. The length of the CDR3 is 15 residues. CDR3 DNA, as far as it was read: TGTGCCAGCAGCCAAGTGGGCGGGGGACCCTACGAG. Translated, it gives CASSQVGGGPYE. The full CDR3 protein is CASSQVGGGPYEQYF.

Worth noting for this clone: The read stops 3 residues short of the end of the CDR3; the missing end is completed from the germline J gene. V gene TRBV18 combines with J gene TRBJ1-1; 8 bases match TRBD1. The J segment lost 1 base and the V segment lost 5 bases, leaving 3 bases of the junction unmatched. The CDR3 runs to 14 residues. Germline-derived CDR1 and CDR2 are KGHSH and LQKENI. The CDR3 region is CASSYDRGNTEAFF. The part of the CDR3 DNA that was read is TGTGCCAGCTCATACGACAGGGGGAACACTGAA.

This clone was detected a few times. The read terminates 3 residues before the CDR3 end, so the remaining end is supplied by the germline J gene. The chain uses TRBV7-2 and TRBJ1-2; a weak D match, TRBD1 (5 bases). The germline gives CDR1 SGHTA, CDR2 FQGNSA. Trimming stripped 5 bases from V and 7 bases from J, with 20 bases between. This CDR3 has 15 residues. CDR3 sequence: CASSPRVNPSSGYTF. CDR3 bases read: TGTGCCAGCAGCCCCAGGGTTAATCCATCCTCTGGC.

A word on this clone: The read stops 3 residues short of the end of the CDR3; the missing end is completed from the germline J gene. This chain uses TRBV2 with TRBJ2-3; TRBD2 matches 10 bases. J lost 3 bases, V lost 6 bases, and 12 bases had no gene match. Germline CDR1 is SNHLY and CDR2 is FYNNEI. This CDR3 has 17 residues. CDR3 residues: CASSREREGRRTDTQYF. The covered CDR3 bases are TGTGCCAGCAGCCGCGAGCGGGAGGGCCGGAGAACAGATACG.

This clone was seen a few times. The read is 3 residues too short to cover the CDR3 end, so that end is filled in from the germline J gene. V gene TRBV19 combines with J gene TRBJ1-4; 7 bases map to TRBD1. CDR1 is LNHDA, CDR2 SQIVND, per germline (reference sequence). There are 15 residues in the CDR3. Trimming removed 6 bases from V and 4 bases from J; junction bases left unmatched: 8. This CDR3 is CASRSTGQSNEKLFF. The sequenced CDR3 bases are TGTGCCAGTAGATCTACGGGACAGAGTAATGAAAAA.

This clone was seen a few times. The read falls 3 residues short of the CDR3 end, and the missing part is taken from the germline J gene. The chain carries TRBV5-6 and TRBJ2-1, with TRBD2 matching 10 bases. V lost 5 bases to trimming and J lost 4 bases; unmatched junction nucleotides: 6. The germline gives CDR1 SGHDT, CDR2 YYEEEE. The CDR3 consists of 15 residues. The CDR3 bases that were read are TGTGCCAGCAGGCCGACTAGCGGGCCTTACAATGAG. Translation: CASRPTSGPYNE. The whole CDR3 sequence is CASRPTSGPYNEQFF.

This clone was found a few times. The read ends 3 residues shy of where the CDR3 ends; the end is completed using the germline J gene. The rearrangement joins TRBV20-1 to TRBJ2-5; TRBD2 matches 7 bases. The V segment lost 6 bases and the J segment 5 bases; nucleotides outside the gene matches: 18. Per germline, CDR1 DFQATT and CDR2 SNEGSKA (reference sequence). The CDR3 is made up of 16 amino acids. The CDR3 DNA, read in part, is TGCAGTGCGGGGGGGGGTGAGGGGCGGGGATACGAGACC. Its translation is CSAGGGEGRGYET. The CDR3 reads in full as CSAGGGEGRGYETQYF.

This clone showed up just a few times. The read gets to within 3 residues of the CDR3 end, and the germline J gene fills in the rest. The chain joins TRBV7-8 to TRBJ2-1; D is uncertain. CDR3 length equals 16 residues. The V end was cut by 1 base, the J end by 0 bases, with 10 bases between. In germline, CDR1 is SGHVS, CDR2 FQNEAQ. The CDR3 reads CASSLGAGNSYNEQFF. CDR3 bases read: TGTGCCAGCAGCTTAGGGGCAGGTAACTCCTACAATGAG.

This clone was recorded a few times. This CDR3 is CASRGEVRDRVGYTF. The DNA read from the CDR3 is TGTGCCAGCAGGGGGGAGGTCCGGGACAGGGTCGGC. The V call is TRBV2, the J call TRBJ1-2; 9 nucleotides align to TRBD1. The observed sequence ends 3 residues before the CDR3 terminus, with the missing tail filled in from the germline J gene. Germline CDR1 reads SNHLY; CDR2 reads FYNNEI. The CDR3 totals 15 residues.

This clone was found many times. The read finishes 3 residues shy of the CDR3 end, and the germline J gene is used to complete it. The chain has TRBV7-8 and TRBJ1-6; weak D call: TRBD1 (5 bases). This CDR3 has 13 amino acids. V shed 5 bases and J shed 10 bases, with 12 bases lying between them. CDR1 is SGHVS, CDR2 FQNEAQ, per germline. CDR3 DNA, as far as it was read: TGTGCCAGCAGCCGCGGGGCCAACTCACCC. It yields the protein CASSRGANSP. The full CDR3 reads CASSRGANSPLHF. Combining the CDR3 with reference TRBV7-8 and TRBJ1-6 gives the whole variable domain GAGVSQSPRYKVAKRGQDVALRCDPISGHVSLFWYQQALGQGPEFLTYFQNEAQLDKSGLPSDRFFAERPEGSVSTLKIQRTQQEDSAVYLCASSRGANSPLHFGNGTRLTVT.

A remark on this clone: The sequenced fragment ends 3 residues before the CDR3 boundary, so the rest is inferred from the germline J gene. This chain joins TRBV6-1 and TRBJ2-2; D gene uncertain. The V gene lost 4 bases and the J gene lost 3 bases, with 12 bases spanning the gap. The CDR3 consists of 15 residues. Germline V gene lookup returns CDR1 MNHNS and CDR2 SASEGT. The sequenced CDR3 bases are TGTGCCAGCAGTGCAATGATGGCGGACACCGGGGAG. It translates to CASSAMMADTGE. The whole CDR3 sequence is CASSAMMADTGELFF.

In its sample, this clone ranks as medium-sized. The read ends 3 residues before the CDR3 terminus; that terminus is restored from the germline J gene. V usage is TRBV7-2 and J usage is TRBJ2-7; possible D gene TRBD2, 5 bases. The CDR3 runs 14 residues. Germline values: CDR1 SGHTA, CDR2 FQGNSA. V gave up 1 base and J gave up 5 bases, with 12 bases separating them. The DNA read from the CDR3 is TGTGCCAGCAGCTTAGGCCCCACAGCGGACGAG. This gives the protein CASSLGPTADE. The full CDR3 is CASSLGPTADEQYF.

Points on this clone: With the read ending 3 residues before the CDR3 end, the germline J gene is used to fill in that end. This chain uses TRBV19 with TRBJ1-4, with TRBD1 matching over 10 bases. The CDR3 consists of 15 residues. Unmatched junction bases numbered 5, after V lost 4 bases and J lost 6 bases. CDR1 and CDR2 from the germline V gene are LNHDA and SQIVND (reference sequence). The covered CDR3 bases are TGTGCCAGTAGTACCTCCGGGACAGGGGATGAAAAA. Translated, it gives CASSTSGTGDEK. The whole CDR3 protein is CASSTSGTGDEKLFF.

This clone has more than one count but fewer than ten. The read falls 3 residues short of the CDR3 end, and the missing part is taken from the germline J gene. This chain uses TRBV11-2 with TRBJ2-5; the D gene is possibly TRBD2 (5 bases). This CDR3 is built from 14 residues. Trimming stripped 5 bases from V and 5 bases from J, with 15 bases between. The V gene's germline CDR1 is SGHAT and CDR2 FQNNGV. This CDR3 reads CASSPSTGYETQYF. The sequenced CDR3 bases are TGTGCCAGCAGCCCCTCTACGGGGTACGAGACC.

The CDR3 region is CASSAPRGNTEAFF. The sequenced CDR3 bases are TGTGCCAGCAGCGCCCCTAGGGGGAACACTGAA. The chain carries TRBV7-6 and TRBJ1-1, with a weak D call TRBD1 (5 bases). The read comes to an end 3 residues before the CDR3 does, leaving the germline J gene to fill in the end. The CDR3 loop spans 14 amino acids. Trimming left V 5 bases short and J 1 base short, with 11 bases between. The germline V gene has CDR1 SGHVS and CDR2 FNYEAQ.